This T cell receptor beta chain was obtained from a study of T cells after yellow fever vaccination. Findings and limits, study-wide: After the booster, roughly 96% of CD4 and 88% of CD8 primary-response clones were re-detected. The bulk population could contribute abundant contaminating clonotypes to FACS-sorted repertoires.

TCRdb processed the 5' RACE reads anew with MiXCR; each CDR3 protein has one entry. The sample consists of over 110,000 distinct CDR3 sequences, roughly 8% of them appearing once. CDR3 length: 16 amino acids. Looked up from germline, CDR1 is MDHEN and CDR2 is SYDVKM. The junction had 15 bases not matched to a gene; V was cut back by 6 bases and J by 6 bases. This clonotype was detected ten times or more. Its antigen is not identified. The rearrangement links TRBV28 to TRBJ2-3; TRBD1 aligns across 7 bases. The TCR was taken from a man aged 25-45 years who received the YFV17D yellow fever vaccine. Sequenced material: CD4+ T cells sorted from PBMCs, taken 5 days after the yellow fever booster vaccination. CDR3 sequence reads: CASRSDRASGTDTQYF. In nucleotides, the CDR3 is TGTGCCAGCAGAAGTGACAGGGCCTCGGGGACGGATACGCAGTATTTT.